The TCR beta chain described here comes from a study of beta chain features in type 1 diabetes. Overall study context: Patients did not differ from healthy donors in age, gender or cell yield.

The study, taken as a whole, reports: All four CD4+ subsets from Type 1 diabetes patients carried moderately but significantly shorter TCRB CDR3s. Fewer junction insertions and more nucleotide deletions appeared in type 1 diabetes patients. Patients' naive, central memory and Treg TCRB repertoires seemed closer to one another than those of healthy donors.

cDNA synthesis used the whole RNA isolate, giving expressed TCRB sequences. This table comes from immunoSEQ multiplex PCR, and its TCRdb copy is limited to in-frame clones, with some not included. The table lists more than 200,000 clones, around 15% of them singletons. With respect to this clone: The antigen is undetermined.

Sample: naive CD4+ T cells from blood. The receptor's source is a man aged 30-40 years with type 1 diabetes.

CDR3 nucleotides: TGTGCCAGCGGCGAGGGACTCAGCACAGATACGCAGTATTTT. Translating it yields CASGEGLSTDTQYF. The rearrangement joins TRBV9 to TRBJ2-3, with D possibly being TRBD2 (6 bases). Trimming removed 7 bases from V and 0 bases from J, with 12 bases in between. In germline, CDR1 is SGDLS, CDR2 YYNGEE. The CDR3 is 14 residues long. Full variable domain (rest looked up from reference TRBV9 and TRBJ2-3): DSGVTQTPKHLITATGQRVTLRCSPRSGDLSVYWYQQSLDQGLQFLIQYYNGEERAKGNILERFSAQQFPDLHSELNLSSLELGDSALYFCASGEGLSTDTQYFGPGTRLTVL.